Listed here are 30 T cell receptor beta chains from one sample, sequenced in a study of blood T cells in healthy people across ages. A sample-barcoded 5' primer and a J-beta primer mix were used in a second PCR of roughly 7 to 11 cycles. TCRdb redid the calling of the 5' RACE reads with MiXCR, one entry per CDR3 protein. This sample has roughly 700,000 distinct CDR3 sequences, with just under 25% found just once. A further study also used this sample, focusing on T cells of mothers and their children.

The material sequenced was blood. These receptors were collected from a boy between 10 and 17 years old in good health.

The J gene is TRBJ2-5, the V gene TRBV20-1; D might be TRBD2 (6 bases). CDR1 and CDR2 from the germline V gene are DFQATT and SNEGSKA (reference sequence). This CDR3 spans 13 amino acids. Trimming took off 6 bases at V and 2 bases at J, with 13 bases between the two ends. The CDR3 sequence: CSAFRRGQETQYF. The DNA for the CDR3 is TGCAGTGCGTTCCGGCGGGGTCAAGAGACCCAGTACTTC.

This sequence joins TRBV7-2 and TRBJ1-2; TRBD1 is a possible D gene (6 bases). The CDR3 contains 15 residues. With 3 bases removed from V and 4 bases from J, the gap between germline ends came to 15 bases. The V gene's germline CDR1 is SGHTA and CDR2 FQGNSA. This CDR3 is CASSFNQQGSYGYTF. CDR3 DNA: TGTGCCAGCAGCTTTAATCAACAGGGTTCCTATGGCTACACCTTC.

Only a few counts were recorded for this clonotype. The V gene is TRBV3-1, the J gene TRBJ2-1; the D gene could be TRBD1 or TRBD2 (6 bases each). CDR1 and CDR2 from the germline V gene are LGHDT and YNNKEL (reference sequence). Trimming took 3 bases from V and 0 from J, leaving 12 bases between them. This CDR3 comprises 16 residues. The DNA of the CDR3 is TGTGCCAGCAGCCATAGGAGGGACACCTCCTACAATGAGCAGTTCTTC. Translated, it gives CASSHRRDTSYNEQFF.

CDR3 in DNA: TGTGCCAGCGGGGACAGGGTTGGAGAAAAACTGTTTTTT. This codes for CASGDRVGEKLFF. The gene calls are TRBV27 and TRBJ1-4; 9 nucleotides agree with TRBD1. Per the germline V gene, CDR1 is MNHEY and CDR2 is SMNVEV (reference sequence). V was clipped by 8 bases and J by 8 bases; unmatched bases: 6. The CDR3 loop spans 13 amino acids.

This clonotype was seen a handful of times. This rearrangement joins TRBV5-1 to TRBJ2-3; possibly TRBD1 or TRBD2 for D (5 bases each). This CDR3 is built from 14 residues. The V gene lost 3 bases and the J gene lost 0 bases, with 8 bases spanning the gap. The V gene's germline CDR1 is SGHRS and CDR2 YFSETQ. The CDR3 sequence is CASSSGDSTDTQYF. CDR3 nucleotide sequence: TGCGCCAGCAGCTCCGGGGACAGCACAGATACGCAGTATTTT.

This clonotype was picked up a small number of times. CDR3 in DNA: TGTGCCAGCAGCGCCCTTGGAAGTCAAGAGACCCAGTACTTC. Its translation is CASSALGSQETQYF. The chain couples TRBV7-2 to TRBJ2-5; D remains unclear. The CDR3 loop spans 14 amino acids. V dropped 5 bases and J dropped 2 bases, with 12 bases sitting between them. The germline V gene encodes CDR1 SGHTA and CDR2 FQGNSA.

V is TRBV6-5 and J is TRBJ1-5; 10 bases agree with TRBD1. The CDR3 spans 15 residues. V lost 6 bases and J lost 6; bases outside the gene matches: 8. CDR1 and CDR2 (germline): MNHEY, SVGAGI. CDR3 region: CASRSGTGVGQPQHF. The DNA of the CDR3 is TGTGCCAGCAGGTCCGGGACAGGGGTGGGTCAGCCCCAGCATTTT.

In DNA form, the CDR3 reads TGTGCCAGCAGCTTGGTACACGACTATGGCTACACCTTC. Translated, it gives CASSLVHDYGYTF. The J gene is TRBJ1-2, the V gene TRBV5-5, with D hard to call. The V end was cut by 0 bases, the J end by 3 bases, with 6 bases between. Germline V gene data show CDR1 as SGHKS and CDR2 as YYEKEE (reference sequence). This CDR3 spans 13 amino acids. The full variable domain, rest sourced from reference TRBV5-5 and TRBJ1-2, is DAGVTQSPTHLIKTRGQQVTLRCSPISGHKSVSWYQQVLGQGPQFIFQYYEKEERGRGNFPDRFSARQFPNYSSELNVNALLLGDSALYLCASSLVHDYGYTFGSGTRLTVV.

The DNA of the CDR3 is TGCGCCAGCAGCTTGGTTTGGACTAGCGGGAGACATGAGCAGTTCTTC. Protein sequence: CASSLVWTSGRHEQFF. The genes are TRBV5-1 and TRBJ2-1; TRBD2 matches at 13 bases. V shed 0 bases, J shed 8 bases, and the junction held 5 bases outside the gene matches. Per the germline V gene, CDR1 is SGHRS and CDR2 is YFSETQ. CDR3 size: 16 residues.

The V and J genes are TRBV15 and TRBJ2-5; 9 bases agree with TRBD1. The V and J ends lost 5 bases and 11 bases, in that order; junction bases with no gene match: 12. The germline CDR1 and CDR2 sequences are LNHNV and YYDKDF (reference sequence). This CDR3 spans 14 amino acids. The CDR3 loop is CATSPGQGISKQYF. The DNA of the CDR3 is TGTGCCACCAGCCCCGGACAGGGGATCAGCAAGCAGTACTTC.

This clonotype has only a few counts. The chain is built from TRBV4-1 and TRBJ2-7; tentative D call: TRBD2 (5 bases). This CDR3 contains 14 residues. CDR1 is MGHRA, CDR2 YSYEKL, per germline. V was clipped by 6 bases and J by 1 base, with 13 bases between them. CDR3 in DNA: TGCGCCAGCAGGGACTCCCTCAGATCCTACGAGCAGTACTTC. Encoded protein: CASRDSLRSYEQYF.

The CDR3 DNA reads as TGTGCCAGCAGCTCTTACTGGTACAATGAGCAGTTCTTC. This translates into CASSSYWYNEQFF. This chain uses TRBV7-3 with TRBJ2-1; D call uncertain. Trimming shortened V by 4 bases and J by 4 bases, and 8 bases separated the two germline ends. Germline CDR1 and CDR2: SGHTA and FQGTGA. The CDR3 runs to 13 residues.

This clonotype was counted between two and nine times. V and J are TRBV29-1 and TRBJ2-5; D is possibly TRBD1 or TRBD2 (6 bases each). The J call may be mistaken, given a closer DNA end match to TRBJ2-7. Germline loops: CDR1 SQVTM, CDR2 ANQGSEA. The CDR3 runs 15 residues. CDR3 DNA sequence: TGCAGCGTTGAAGAGCCTAGGGGGGAGTCCTACGAGCAGTACTTC. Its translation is CSVEEPRGESYEQYF.

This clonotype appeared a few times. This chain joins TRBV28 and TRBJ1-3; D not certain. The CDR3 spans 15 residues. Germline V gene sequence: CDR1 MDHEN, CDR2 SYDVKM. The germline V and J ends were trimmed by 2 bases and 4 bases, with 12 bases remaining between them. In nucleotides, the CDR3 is TGTGCCAGCAGTTTAATCCCCCACGGAGGAAACACCATATATTTT. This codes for CASSLIPHGGNTIYF. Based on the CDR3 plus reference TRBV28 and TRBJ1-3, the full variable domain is DVKVTQSSRYLVKRTGEKVFLECVQDMDHENMFWYRQDPGLGLRLIYFSYDVKMKEKGDIPEGYSVSREKKERFSLILESASTNQTSMYLCASSLIPHGGNTIYFGEGSWLTVV.

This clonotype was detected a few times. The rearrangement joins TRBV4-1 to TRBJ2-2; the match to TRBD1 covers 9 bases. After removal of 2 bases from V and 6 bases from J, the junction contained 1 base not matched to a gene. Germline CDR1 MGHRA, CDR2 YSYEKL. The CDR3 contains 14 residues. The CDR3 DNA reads TGCGCCAGCAGCCAAACAGGGGGCCCCGGGGAGCTGTTTTTT. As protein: CASSQTGGPGELFF.

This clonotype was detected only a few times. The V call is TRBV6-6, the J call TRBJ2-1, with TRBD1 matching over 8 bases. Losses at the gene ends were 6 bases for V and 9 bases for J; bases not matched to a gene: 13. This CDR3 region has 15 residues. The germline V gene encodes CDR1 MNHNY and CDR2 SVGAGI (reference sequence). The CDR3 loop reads CASRPDRGGIGEQFF. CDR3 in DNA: TGTGCCAGCAGACCCGACAGGGGAGGTATAGGTGAGCAGTTCTTC.

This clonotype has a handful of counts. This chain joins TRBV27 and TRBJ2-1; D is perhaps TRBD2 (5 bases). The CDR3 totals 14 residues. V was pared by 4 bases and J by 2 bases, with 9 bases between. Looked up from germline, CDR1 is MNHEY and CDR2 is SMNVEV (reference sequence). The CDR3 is CASSSDWAYNEQFF. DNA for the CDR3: TGTGCCAGCAGTTCGGACTGGGCCTACAATGAGCAGTTCTTC.

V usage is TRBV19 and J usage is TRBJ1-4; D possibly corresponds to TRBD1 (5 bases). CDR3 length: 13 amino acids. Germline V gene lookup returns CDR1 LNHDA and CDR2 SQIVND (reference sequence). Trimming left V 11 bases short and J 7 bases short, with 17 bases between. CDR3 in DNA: TGTGCCGCGAGGGGCAGCCCGTCTGAAAAACTGTTTTTT. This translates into CAARGSPSEKLFF. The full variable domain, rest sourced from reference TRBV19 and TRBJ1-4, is DGGITQSPKYLFRKEGQNVTLSCEQNLNHDAMYWYRQDPGQGLRLIYYSQIVNDFQKGDIAEGYSVSREKKESFPLTVTSAQKNPTAFYLCAARGSPSEKLFFGSGTQLSVL.

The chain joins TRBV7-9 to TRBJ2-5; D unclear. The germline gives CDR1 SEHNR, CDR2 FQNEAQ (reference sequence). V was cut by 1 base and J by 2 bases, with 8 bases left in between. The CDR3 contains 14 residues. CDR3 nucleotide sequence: TGTGCCAGCAGCTTAGATCAGGAGCAAGAGACCCAGTACTTC. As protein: CASSLDQEQETQYF.

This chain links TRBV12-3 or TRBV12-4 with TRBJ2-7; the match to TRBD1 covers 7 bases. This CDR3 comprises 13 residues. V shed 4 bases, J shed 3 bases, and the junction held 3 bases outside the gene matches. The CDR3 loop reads CASSYQGDYEQYF. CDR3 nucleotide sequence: TGTGCCAGCAGTTACCAGGGGGACTACGAGCAGTACTTC.

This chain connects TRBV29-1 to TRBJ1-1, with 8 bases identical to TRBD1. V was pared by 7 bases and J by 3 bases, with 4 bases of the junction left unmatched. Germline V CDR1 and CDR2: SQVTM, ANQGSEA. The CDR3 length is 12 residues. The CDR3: CSAQQGDTEAFF. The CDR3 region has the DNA TGCAGCGCCCAACAGGGGGACACTGAAGCTTTCTTT.

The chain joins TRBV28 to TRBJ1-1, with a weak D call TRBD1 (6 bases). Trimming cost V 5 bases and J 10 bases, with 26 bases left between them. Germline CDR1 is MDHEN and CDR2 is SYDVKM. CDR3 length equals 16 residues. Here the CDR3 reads CASSNPKSWGRGTAFF. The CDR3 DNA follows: TGTGCCAGCAGTAATCCTAAATCTTGGGGGCGCGGAACAGCTTTCTTT. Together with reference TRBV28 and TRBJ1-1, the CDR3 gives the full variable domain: DVKVTQSSRYLVKRTGEKVFLECVQDMDHENMFWYRQDPGLGLRLIYFSYDVKMKEKGDIPEGYSVSREKKERFSLILESASTNQTSMYLCASSNPKSWGRGTAFFGQGTRLTVV.

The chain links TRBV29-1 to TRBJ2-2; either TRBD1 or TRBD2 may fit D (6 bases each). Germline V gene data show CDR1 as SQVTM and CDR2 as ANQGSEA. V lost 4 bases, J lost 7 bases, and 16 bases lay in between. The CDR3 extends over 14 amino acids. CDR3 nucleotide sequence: TGCAGCGTTGTGGGGGGCTCATGGGGCGGGGAGCTGTTTTTT. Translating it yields CSVVGGSWGGELFF.

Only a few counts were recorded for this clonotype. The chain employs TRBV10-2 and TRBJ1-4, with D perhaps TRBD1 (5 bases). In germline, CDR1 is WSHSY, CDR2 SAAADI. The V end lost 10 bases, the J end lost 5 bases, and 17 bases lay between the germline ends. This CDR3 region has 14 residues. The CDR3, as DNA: TGCGCCACCAGGCACGGGGGGGAAAATGAAAAACTGTTTTTT. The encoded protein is CATRHGGENEKLFF.

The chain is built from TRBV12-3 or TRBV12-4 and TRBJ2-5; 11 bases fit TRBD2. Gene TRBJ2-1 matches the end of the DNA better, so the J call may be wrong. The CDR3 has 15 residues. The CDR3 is CASSSISGRAGEQFF. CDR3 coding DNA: TGTGCCAGCAGTTCTATTAGCGGGAGGGCCGGTGAGCAGTTCTTC.

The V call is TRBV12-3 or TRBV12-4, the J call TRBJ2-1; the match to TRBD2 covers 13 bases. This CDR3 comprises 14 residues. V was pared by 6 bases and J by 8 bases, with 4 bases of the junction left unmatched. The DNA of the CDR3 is TGTGCCAGCAGAGGACTAGCGGGGGCGGATGAGCAGTTCTTC. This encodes CASRGLAGADEQFF.

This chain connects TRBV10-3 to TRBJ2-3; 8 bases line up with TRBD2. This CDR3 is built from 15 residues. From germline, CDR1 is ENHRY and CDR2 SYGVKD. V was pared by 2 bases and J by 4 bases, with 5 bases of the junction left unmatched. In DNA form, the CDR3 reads TGTGCCATCAGTGAGCCCGGACTAGCCCCAGATACGCAGTATTTT. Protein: CAISEPGLAPDTQYF.

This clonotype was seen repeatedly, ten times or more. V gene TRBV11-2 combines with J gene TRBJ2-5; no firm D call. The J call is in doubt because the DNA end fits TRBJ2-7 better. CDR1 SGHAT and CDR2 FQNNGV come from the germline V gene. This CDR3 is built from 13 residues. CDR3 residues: CASSSTGFYEQYF. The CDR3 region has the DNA TGTGCCAGCAGCTCTACCGGGTTCTACGAGCAGTACTTC.

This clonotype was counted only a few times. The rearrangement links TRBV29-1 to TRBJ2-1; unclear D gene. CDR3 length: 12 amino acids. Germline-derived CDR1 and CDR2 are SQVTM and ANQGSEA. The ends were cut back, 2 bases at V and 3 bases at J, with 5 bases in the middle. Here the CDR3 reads CSVELLYNEQFF. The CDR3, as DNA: TGCAGCGTTGAACTTCTCTACAATGAGCAGTTCTTC.

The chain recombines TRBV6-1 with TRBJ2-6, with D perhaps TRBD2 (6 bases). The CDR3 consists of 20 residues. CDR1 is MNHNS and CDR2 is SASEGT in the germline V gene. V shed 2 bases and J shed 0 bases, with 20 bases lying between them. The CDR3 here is CASSESPGLLIPSGANVLTF. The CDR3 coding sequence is TGTGCCAGCAGTGAATCGCCGGGACTCCTCATCCCCTCTGGGGCCAACGTCCTGACTTTC.